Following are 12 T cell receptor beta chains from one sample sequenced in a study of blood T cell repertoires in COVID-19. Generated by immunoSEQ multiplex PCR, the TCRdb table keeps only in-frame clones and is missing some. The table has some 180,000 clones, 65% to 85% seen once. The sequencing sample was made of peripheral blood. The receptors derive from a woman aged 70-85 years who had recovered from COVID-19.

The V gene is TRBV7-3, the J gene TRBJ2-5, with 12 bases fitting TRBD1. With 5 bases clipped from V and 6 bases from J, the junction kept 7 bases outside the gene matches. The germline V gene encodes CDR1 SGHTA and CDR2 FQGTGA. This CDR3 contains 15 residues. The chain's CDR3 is CASSPGTGGGKTQYF. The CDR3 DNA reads TGTGCCAGCAGCCCCGGGACAGGGGGCGGGAAGACCCAGTACTTC.

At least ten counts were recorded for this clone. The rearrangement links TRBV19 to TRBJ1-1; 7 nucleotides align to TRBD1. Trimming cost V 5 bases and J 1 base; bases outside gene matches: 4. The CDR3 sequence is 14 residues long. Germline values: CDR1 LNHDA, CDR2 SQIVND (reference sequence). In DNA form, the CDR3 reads TGTGCCAGTAGTCCCAGACAGGGGAACACTGAAGCTTTCTTT. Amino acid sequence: CASSPRQGNTEAFF. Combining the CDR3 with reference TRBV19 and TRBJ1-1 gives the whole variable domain DGGITQSPKYLFRKEGQNVTLSCEQNLNHDAMYWYRQDPGQGLRLIYYSQIVNDFQKGDIAEGYSVSREKKESFPLTVTSAQKNPTAFYLCASSPRQGNTEAFFGQGTRLTVV.

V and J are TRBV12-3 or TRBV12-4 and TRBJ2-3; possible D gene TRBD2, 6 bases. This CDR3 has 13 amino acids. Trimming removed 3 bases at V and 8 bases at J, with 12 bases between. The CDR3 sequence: CASSFGGDGTQYF. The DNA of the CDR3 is TGTGCCAGCAGTTTTGGAGGGGATGGTACGCAGTATTTT.

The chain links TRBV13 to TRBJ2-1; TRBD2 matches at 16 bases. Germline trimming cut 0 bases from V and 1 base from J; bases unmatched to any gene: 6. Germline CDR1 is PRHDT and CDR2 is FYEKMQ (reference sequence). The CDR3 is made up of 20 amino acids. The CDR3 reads CASSLGPGTSGGGSYNEQFF. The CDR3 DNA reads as TGTGCCAGCAGCTTAGGCCCCGGGACTAGCGGGGGGGGATCCTACAATGAGCAGTTCTTC.

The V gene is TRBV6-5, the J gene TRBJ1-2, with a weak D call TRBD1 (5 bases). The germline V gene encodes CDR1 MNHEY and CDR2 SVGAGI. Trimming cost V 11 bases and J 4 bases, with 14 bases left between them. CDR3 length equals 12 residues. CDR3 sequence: CASKGASYGYTF. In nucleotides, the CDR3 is TGTGCCTCGAAAGGGGCTTCCTATGGCTACACCTTC.

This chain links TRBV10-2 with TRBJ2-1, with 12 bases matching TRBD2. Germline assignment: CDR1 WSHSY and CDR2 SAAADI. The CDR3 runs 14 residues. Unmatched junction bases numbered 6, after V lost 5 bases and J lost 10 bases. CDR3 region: CASSSTSGSGEQFF. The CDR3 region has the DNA TGCGCCAGCAGTTCGACTAGCGGGAGTGGCGAGCAGTTCTTC.

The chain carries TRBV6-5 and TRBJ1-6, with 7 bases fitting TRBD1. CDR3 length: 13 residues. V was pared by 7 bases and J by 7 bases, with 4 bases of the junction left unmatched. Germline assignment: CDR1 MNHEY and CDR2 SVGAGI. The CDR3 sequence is CASKGTANSPLHF. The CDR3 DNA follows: TGTGCCAGCAAAGGGACAGCGAATTCACCCCTCCACTTT.

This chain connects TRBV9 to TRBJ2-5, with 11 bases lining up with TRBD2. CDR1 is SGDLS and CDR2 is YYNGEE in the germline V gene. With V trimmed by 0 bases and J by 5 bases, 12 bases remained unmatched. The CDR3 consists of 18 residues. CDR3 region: CASSVGGSGRALAETQYF. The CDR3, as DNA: TGTGCCAGCAGCGTAGGAGGTAGCGGGAGGGCTCTTGCCGAGACCCAGTACTTC.

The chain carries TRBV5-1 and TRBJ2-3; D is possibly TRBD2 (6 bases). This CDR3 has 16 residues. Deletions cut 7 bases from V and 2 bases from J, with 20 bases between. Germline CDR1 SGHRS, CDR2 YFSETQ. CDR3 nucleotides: TGCGCCAGCTCCCCCGGGACTTCCAGCCTCACAGATACGCAGTATTTT. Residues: CASSPGTSSLTDTQYF.

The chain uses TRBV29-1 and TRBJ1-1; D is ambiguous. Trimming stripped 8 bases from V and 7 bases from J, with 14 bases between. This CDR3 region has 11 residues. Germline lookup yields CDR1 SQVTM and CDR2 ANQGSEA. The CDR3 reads CSSSGVGEAFF. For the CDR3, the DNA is TGCAGCTCATCGGGTGTGGGTGAAGCTTTCTTT.

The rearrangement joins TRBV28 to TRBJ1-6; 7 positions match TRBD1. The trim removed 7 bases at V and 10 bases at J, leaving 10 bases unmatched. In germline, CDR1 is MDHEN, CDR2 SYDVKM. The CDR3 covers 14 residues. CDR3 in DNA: TGTGCCAGCACCCGGACAGGATGGGACTCACCCCTCCACTTT. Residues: CASTRTGWDSPLHF.

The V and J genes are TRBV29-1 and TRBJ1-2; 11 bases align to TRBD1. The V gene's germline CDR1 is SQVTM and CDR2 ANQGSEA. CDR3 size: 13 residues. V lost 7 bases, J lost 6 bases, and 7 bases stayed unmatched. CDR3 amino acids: CSAGQGESNGYTF. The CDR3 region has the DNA TGCAGCGCGGGACAGGGGGAATCTAATGGCTACACCTTC.